This TCR beta chain was profiled in a study of shared clonotypes between healthy human individuals. Study as a whole: Sampling drew on donors who were two women and a few men aged 18 to 49. Per donor, three plates held CD4 naive cells, three held CD4 memory, two held CD8 naive and one held CD8 memory. Whole-study results and caveats: Sharing of clonotypes among donors was expected to vary with sequencing depth. Several donors shared about 4.8% of their naive CD4 clonotypes.

Trimming pared 4 bases from V and 1 base from J, leaving 14 bases between. The CDR3 totals 17 residues. The germline V gene has CDR1 SGHTA and CDR2 FQGNSA. Notes on this clone: Its antigen remains unidentified.

Repertoires were generated with immunoSEQ multiplex PCR, while TCRdb's copy carries only in-frame clones and drops some. In the table there are about 1.5 million clones, 95% to 99% of which are singletons. The sequenced sample consisted of naive CD4+ T cells sorted from blood. As to subset: CD45RA+ positively selected. The chain carries TRBV7-2 and TRBJ2-6; possibly TRBD1 for D (6 bases). The sequence came from a man aged 25 to 40 in good health. The CDR3: CASSSSTDRSGANVLTF. For the CDR3, the DNA is TGTGCCAGCAGCTCTTCTACGGACAGATCTGGGGCCAACGTCCTGACTTTC.